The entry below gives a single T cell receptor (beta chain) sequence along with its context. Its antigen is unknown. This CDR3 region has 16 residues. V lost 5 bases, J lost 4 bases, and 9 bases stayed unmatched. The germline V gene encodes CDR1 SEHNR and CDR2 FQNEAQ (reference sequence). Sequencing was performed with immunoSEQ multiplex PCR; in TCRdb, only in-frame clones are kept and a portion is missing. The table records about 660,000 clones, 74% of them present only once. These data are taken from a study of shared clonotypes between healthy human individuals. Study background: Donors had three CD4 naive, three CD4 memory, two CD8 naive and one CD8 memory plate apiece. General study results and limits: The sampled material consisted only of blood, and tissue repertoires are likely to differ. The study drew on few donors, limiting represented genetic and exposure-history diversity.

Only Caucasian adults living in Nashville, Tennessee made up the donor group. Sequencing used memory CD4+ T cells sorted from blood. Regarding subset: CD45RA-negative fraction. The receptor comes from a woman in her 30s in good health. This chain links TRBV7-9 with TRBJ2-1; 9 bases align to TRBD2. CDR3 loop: CASSPRGGAGYNEQFF. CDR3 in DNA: TGTGCCAGCAGCCCGCGGGGGGGGGCTGGGTACAATGAGCAGTTCTTC.